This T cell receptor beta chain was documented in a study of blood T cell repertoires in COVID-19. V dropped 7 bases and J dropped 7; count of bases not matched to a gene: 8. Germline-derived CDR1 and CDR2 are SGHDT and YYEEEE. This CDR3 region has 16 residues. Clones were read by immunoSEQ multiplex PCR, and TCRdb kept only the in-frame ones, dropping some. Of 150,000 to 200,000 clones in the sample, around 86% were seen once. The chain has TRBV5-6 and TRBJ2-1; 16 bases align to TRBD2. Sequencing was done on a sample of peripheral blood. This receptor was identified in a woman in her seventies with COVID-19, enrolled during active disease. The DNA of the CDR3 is TGTGCCAGCGAGGGGACTAGCGGGAGGGCCGGGAATGAGCAGTTCTTC. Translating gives CASEGTSGRAGNEQFF.